This T cell receptor beta chain was documented in a study of pediatric ulcerative colitis. Study-wide results and limits: In rectum, acute severe colitis had expanded clones and less diversity.

This CDR3 is built from 16 residues. The ends were cut back, 5 bases at V and 6 bases at J, with 23 bases in the middle. Germline-derived CDR1 and CDR2 are SGHVS and FQNEAQ. With respect to this clone: Its target is not known.

Up to 500,000 reads were sequenced per sample. Profiling relied on immunoSEQ multiplex PCR, and the TCRdb table lists in-frame clones only, not all of them. The sample holds tens of thousands of clones, over 80% seen once. The TCR comes from a boy under 18 who was a control in a study of pediatric ulcerative colitis. Sequencing was carried out using blood. The rearrangement uses TRBV7-8 and TRBJ2-7, with D maybe TRBD2 (6 bases). The CDR3: CASSQTPGSIGSEQYF. In DNA form, the CDR3 reads TGTGCCAGCAGCCAAACCCCCGGGAGCATCGGCTCCGAGCAGTACTTC.